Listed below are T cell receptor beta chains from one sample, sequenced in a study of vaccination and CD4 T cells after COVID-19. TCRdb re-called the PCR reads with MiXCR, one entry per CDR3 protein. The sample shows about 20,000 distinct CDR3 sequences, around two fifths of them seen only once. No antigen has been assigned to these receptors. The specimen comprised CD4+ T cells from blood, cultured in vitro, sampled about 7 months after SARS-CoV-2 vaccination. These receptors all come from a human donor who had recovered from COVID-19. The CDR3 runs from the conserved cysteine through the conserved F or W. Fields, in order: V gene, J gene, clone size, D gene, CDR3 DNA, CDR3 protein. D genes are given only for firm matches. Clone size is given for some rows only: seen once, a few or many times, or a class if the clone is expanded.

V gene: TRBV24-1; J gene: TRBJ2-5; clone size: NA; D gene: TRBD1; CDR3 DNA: TGTGCCACCAGTGCCCTTTCCCGTAGGACAGGCCAAGAGACCCAGTACTTC; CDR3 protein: CATSALSRRTGQETQYF
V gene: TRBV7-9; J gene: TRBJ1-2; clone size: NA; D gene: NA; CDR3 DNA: TGTGCCAGCAGCCTCGACCACGGCGGGGTTACCTATGGCTACACCTTC; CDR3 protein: CASSLDHGGVTYGYTF
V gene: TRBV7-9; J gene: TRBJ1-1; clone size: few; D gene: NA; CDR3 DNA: TGTGCCAGCAGCTTACAGGGCGGCACTGAAGCTTTCTTT; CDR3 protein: CASSLQGGTEAFF
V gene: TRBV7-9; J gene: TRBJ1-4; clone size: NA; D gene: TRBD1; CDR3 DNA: TGTGCCAGCAGCCTGGACAGGGTGTACGAAAAACTGTTTTTT; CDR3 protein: CASSLDRVYEKLFF
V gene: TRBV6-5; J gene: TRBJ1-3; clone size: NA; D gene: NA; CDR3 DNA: TGTGCCAGCAGTTACGGCCCCTCCTCCCTAAACACCATATATTTT; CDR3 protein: CASSYGPSSLNTIYF
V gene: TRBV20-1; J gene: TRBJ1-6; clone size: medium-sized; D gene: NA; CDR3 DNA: TGCAGTGCTAGAGACCCCGGATCGACAGCCTTGAATTCACCCCTCCACTTT; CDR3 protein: CSARDPGSTALNSPLHF
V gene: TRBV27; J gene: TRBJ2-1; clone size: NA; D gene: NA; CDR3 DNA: TGTGCCAGCAGTTTATCTAGGACACATACCTACAATGAGCAGTTCTTC; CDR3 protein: CASSLSRTHTYNEQFF
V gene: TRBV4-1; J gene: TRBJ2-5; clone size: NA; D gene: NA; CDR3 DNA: TGCGCCAGCAGCCGAACAAAGCAAGAGACCCAGTACTTC; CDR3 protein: CASSRTKQETQYF
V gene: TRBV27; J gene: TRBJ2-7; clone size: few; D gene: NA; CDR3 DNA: TGTGCCAGAGAACGCATGCAGGAAAGCTACGAGCAGTACTTC; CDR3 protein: CARERMQESYEQYF
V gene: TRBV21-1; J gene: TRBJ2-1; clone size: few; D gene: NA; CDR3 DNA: TGTGCCAGCAGCGCGAGCGGGAGGGCCTACAATGAGCAGTTCTTC; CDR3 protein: CASSASGRAYNEQFF
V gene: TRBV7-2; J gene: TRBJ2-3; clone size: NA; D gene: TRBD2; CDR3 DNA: TGTGCCAGCAGCTTAGAGGCGGGGGCGCAGTATTTT; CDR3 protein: CASSLEAGAQYF
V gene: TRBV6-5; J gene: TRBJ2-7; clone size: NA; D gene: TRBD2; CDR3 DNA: TGTGCCAGCAGTTACTCTGGGACTAGAGCCGAGCAGTACTTC; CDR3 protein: CASSYSGTRAEQYF
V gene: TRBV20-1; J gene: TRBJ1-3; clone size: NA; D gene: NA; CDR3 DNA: TGCAGTGCTTACCGGGACGGTGGAAACACCATATATTTT; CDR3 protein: CSAYRDGGNTIYF
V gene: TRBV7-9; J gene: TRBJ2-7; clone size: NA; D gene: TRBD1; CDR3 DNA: TGTGCCAGCAGCTCCCGGACAGGGGATACCGAGCAGTACTTC; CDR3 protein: CASSSRTGDTEQYF
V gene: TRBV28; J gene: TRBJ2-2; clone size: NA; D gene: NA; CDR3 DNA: TGTGCCAGCAGCCCACGGGGGCGCGGGCCCACCGGGGAGCTGTTTTTT; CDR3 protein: CASSPRGRGPTGELFF
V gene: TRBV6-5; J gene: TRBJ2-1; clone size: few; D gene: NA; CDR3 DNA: TGTGCCAGCAGTTACTCGATTCTGGGCGAGCAGTTCTTC; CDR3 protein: CASSYSILGEQFF
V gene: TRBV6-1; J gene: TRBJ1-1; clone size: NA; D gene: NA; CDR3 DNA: TGTGCCAGCGGCCCCGTCGGCGAAGCTTTCTTT; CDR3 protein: CASGPVGEAFF
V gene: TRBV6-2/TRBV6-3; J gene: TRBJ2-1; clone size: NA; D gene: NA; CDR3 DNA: TGTGCCAGCAGTTACCCCAGGGGTACCTACAATGAGCAGTTCTTC; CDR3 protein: CASSYPRGTYNEQFF
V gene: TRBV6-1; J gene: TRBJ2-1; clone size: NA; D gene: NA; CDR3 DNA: TGTGCCAGCAGTACCTCTTGGGGGAGCGGTGAGCAGTTCTTC; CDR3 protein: CASSTSWGSGEQFF
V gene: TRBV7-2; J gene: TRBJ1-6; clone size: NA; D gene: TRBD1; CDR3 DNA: TGTGCCAGCAGCGGAGGAGTCGGACAGGCCTATAATTCACCCCTCCACTTT; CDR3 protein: CASSGGVGQAYNSPLHF
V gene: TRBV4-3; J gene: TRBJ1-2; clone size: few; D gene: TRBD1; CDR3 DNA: TGCGCCAGCAGCCAAGATCTGGACAGGGACAACTATGGCTACACCTTC; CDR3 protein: CASSQDLDRDNYGYTF
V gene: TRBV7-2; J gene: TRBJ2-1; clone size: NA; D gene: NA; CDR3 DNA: TGTGCCAGCAGCCGGGTACGGGGCTCCTACAATGAGCAGTTCTTC; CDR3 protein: CASSRVRGSYNEQFF
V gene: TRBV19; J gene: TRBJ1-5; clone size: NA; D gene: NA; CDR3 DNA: TGTGCCAGTAGTTCTCGACAGGCGCATCAGCCCCAGCATTTT; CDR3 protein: CASSSRQAHQPQHF
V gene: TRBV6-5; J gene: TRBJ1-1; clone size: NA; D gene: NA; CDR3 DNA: TGTGCCAGCAGTTACAGGGCAGGGCCAATGAACACTGAAGCTTTCTTT; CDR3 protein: CASSYRAGPMNTEAFF
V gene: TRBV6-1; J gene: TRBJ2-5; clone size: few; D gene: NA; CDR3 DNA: TGTGCCAGCAATTCCTGGGGGGAGACCCAGTACTTC; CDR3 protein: CASNSWGETQYF
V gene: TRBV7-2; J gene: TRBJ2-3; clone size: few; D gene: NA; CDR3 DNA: TGTGCCAGCAGCTTAGCAGTCGAGGCAGATACGCAGTATTTT; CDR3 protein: CASSLAVEADTQYF
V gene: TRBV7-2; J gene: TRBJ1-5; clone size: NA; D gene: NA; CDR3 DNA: TGTGCCAGCAGCTGGGCGAAGGATCAGCTCCAGCATTTT; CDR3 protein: CASSWAKDQLQHF
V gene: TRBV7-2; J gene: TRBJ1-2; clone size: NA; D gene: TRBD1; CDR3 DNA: TGTGCCAGCAGCTTAGAGGTCGGACAGGGGGTTTATGGCTACACCTTC; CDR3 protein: CASSLEVGQGVYGYTF
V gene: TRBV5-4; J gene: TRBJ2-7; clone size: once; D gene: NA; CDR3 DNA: TGTGCCAGCAGCTTGGCCTCATGGGGTAACGAGCAGTACTTC; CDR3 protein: CASSLASWGNEQYF
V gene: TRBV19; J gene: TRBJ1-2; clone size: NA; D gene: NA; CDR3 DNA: TGTGCCAGTAGGACTGCTTCTAACTATGGCTACACCTTC; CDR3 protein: CASRTASNYGYTF
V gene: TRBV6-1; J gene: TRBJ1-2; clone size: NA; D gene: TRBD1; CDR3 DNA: TGTGCCAGCGGCAGGGGGCAGAACGCACCCAAGGGCTACACCTTC; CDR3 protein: CASGRGQNAPKGYTF
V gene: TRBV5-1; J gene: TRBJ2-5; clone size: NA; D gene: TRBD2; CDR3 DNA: TGCGCCAGCAGCCTATTAGCGGGGGCACAAGAGACCCAGTACTTC; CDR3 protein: CASSLLAGAQETQYF
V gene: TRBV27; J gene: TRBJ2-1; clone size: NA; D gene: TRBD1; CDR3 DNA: TGTGCCAGCAGTCCCGGGACAGGCCGCTCCCCAAGTGAGCAGTTCTTC; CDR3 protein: CASSPGTGRSPSEQFF
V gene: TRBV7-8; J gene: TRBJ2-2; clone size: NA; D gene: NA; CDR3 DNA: TGTGCCAGCAGCAGCTGGGGGGCAGGAAACACCGGGGAGCTGTTTTTT; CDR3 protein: CASSSWGAGNTGELFF
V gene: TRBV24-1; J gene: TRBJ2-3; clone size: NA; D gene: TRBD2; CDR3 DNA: TGTGCCACCAGTGATTTGGGGGCTAGCGGGAGCACAGATACGCAGTATTTT; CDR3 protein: CATSDLGASGSTDTQYF
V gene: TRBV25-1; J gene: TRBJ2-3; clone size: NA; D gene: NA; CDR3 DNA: TGTGCCAGCAGTGAACTGGGGCATTTAAGCACAGATACGCAGTATTTT; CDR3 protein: CASSELGHLSTDTQYF
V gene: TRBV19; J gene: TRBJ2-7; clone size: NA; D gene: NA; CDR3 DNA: TGTGCCAGTAGTATAAGGGGACCCACTTTTGAGCAGTACTTC; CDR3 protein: CASSIRGPTFEQYF
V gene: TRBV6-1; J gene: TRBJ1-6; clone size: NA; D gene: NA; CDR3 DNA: TGTGCCAGCAAAAATCGCAACGGCAATTCACCCCTCCACTTT; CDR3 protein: CASKNRNGNSPLHF
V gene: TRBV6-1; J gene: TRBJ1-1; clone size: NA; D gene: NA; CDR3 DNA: TGTGCCAGCAGGGACGGTGAAGCTTTCTTT; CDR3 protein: CASRDGEAFF
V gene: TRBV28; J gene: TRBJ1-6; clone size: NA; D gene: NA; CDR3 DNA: TGTGCCAGCACCACGTGGAGCTCCTATAATTCACCCCTCCACTTT; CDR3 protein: CASTTWSSYNSPLHF
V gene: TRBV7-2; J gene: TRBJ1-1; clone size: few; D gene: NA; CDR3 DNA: TGTGCCAGCAGCTTAGTAATAGGCACGAACACTGAAGCTTTCTTT; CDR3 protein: CASSLVIGTNTEAFF
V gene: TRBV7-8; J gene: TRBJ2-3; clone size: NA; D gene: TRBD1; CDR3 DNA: TGTGCCAGCAGCTTAGATCCCCGACAGGGGGCTGTAGATACGCAGTATTTT; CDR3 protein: CASSLDPRQGAVDTQYF